This T cell receptor beta chain is drawn from a study of blood T cell repertoires in COVID-19. TCRdb keeps only in-frame clones here, not all; method: immunoSEQ multiplex PCR. The sample holds about 250,000 clones, over 80% seen once. Recovered status applied to Cohort 3 donors who had two consecutive negative PCRs. It also applied to those with clearance or with symptom resolution. Germline loops: CDR1 LGHDT, CDR2 YNNKEL (reference sequence). Trimming cost V 5 bases and J 3 bases, with 5 bases left between them. The CDR3 extends over 11 amino acids. This sequence was found in a woman aged 18-29 years who had recovered from COVID-19. The chain carries TRBV3-1 (or the pseudogene TRBV3-2) and TRBJ2-7; D is ambiguous. The sequencing sample was made of PBMCs or T cells enriched from blood (not recorded which). The CDR3 protein is CASSENYEQYF. The CDR3, as DNA: TGTGCCAGCAGCGAGAACTACGAGCAGTACTTC.